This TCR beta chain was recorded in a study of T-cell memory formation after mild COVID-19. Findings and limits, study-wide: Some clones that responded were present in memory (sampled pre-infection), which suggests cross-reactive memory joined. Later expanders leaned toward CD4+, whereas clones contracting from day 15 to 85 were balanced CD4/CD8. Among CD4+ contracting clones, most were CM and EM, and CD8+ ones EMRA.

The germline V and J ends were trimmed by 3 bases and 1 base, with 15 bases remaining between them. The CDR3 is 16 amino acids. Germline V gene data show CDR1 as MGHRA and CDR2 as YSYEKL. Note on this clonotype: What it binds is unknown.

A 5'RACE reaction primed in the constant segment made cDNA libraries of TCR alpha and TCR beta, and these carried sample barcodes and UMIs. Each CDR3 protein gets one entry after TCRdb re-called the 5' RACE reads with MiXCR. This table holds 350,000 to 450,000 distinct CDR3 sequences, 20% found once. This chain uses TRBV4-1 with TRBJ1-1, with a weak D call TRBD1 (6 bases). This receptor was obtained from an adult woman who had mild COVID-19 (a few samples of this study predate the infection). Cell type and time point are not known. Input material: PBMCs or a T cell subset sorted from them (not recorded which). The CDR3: CASSHPGEQGNTEAFF. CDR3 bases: TGCGCCAGCAGCCACCCAGGGGAACAGGGGAACACTGAAGCTTTCTTT.